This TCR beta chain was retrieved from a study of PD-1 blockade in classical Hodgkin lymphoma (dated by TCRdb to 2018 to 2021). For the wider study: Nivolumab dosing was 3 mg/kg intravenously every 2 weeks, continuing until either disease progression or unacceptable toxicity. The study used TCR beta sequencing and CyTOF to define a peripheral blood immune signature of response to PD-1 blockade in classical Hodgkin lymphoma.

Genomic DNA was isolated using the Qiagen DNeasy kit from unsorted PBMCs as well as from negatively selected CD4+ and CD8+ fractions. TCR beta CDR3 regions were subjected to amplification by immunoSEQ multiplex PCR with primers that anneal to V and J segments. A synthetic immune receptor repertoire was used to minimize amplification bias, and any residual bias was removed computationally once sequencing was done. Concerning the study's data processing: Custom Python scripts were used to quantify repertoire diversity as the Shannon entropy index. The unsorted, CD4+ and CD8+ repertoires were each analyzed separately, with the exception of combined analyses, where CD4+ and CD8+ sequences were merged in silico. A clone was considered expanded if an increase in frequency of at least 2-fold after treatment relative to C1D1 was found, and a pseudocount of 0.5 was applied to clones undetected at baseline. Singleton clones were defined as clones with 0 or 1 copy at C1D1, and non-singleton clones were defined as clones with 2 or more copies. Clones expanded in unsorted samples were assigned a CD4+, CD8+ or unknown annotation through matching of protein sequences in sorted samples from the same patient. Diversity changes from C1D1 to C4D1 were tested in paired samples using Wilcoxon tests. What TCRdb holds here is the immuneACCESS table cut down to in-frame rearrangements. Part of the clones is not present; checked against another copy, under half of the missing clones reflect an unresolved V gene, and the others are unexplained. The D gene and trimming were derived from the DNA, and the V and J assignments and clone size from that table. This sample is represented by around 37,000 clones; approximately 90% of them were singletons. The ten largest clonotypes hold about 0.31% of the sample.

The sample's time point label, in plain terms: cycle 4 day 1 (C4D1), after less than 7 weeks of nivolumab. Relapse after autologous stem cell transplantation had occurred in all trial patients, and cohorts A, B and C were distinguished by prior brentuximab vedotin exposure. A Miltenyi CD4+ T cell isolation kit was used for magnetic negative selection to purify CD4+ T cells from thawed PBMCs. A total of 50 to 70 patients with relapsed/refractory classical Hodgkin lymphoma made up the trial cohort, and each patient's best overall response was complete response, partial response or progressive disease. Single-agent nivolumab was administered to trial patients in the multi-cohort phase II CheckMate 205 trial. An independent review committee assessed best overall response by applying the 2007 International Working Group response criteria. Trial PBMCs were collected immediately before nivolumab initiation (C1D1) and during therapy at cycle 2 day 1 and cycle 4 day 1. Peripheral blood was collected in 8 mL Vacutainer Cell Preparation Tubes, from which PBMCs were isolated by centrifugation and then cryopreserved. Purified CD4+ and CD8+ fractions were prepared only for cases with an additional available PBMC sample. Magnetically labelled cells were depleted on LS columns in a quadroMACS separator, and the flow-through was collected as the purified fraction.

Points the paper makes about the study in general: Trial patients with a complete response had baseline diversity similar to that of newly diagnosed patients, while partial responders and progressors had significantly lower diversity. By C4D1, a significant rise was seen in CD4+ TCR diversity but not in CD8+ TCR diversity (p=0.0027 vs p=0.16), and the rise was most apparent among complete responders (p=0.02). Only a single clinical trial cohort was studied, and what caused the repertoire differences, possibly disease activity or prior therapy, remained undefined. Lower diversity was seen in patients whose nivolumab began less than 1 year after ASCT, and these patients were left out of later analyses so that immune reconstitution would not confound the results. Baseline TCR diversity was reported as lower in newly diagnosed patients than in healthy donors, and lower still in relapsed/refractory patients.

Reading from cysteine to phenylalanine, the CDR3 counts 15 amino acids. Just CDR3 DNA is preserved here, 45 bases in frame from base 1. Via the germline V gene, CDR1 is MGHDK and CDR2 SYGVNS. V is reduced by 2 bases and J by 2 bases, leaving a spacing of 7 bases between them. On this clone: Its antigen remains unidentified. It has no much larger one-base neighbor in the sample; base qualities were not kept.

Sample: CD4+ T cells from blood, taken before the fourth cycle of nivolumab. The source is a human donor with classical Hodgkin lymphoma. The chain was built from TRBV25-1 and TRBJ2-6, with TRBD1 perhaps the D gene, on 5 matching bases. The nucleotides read TGTGCCAGCAGTGAACAGGGTACTGGGGCCAACGTCCTGACTTTC. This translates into CASSEQGTGANVLTF.